This T cell receptor beta chain was sequenced during a study of T-cell memory formation after mild COVID-19. TCRdb re-called the 5' RACE reads through MiXCR, storing one row per CDR3 protein. The sample holds more than 150,000 distinct CDR3 sequences, roughly 18% seen once. Input material: PBMCs or a T cell subset sorted from them (not recorded which). This TCR was sampled from a man aged 18-30 years who had mild COVID-19 (a few samples of this study predate the infection). Cell type and time point are not known.

The CDR3: CASSLTASRETQYF. The CDR3 DNA reads as TGTGCCAGCAGTTTAACCGCTAGCAGGGAGACCCAGTACTTC. The V and J genes are TRBV12-3 or TRBV12-4 and TRBJ2-5; D is possibly TRBD2 (5 bases). This CDR3 contains 14 residues. V was clipped by 2 bases and J by 5 bases, with 12 bases between them.